These 7 T cell receptor beta chains were all obtained from the same sample, sequenced in a study of T cells in localized non-small cell lung cancer. Sequencing used immunoSEQ multiplex PCR; TCRdb keeps in-frame clones, though not all of them. Of approximately 30,000 clones in the sample, under 90% are singletons; the top ten hold around 3.9%. The sample consisted of peripheral blood, taken before any cancer treatment. These receptors were collected from a male donor older than 55 with stage III lung adenocarcinoma.

This clone was observed a single time. The chain is built from TRBV10-3 and TRBJ2-3, with D unclear. The germline CDR1 and CDR2 sequences are ENHRY and SYGVKD. The CDR3 has 13 residues. V lost 5 bases to trimming and J lost 2 bases, with 8 bases between them. CDR3 sequence: CAISPGPTDTQYF. The CDR3 coding sequence is TGTGCCATCAGTCCCGGACCCACAGATACGCAGTATTTT.

V and J are TRBV28 and TRBJ2-7, with 9 bases fitting TRBD2. This CDR3 spans 13 amino acids. Germline values: CDR1 MDHEN, CDR2 SYDVKM. The CDR3 spells CAILAGLAYEQYF. The DNA of the CDR3 is TGTGCGATCCTAGCGGGGCTTGCCTACGAGCAGTACTTC.

The chain uses TRBV4-1 and TRBJ2-6; D is uncertain. Germline values: CDR1 MGHRA, CDR2 YSYEKL. Trimming shortened V by 1 base and J by 2 bases, and 12 bases separated the two germline ends. The CDR3 runs 17 residues. CDR3 residues: CASSQVLVPPGANVLTF. DNA for the CDR3: TGCGCCAGCAGCCAAGTTCTGGTTCCCCCTGGGGCCAACGTCCTGACTTTC.

This clone was counted between two and nine times. The gene calls are TRBV6-5 and TRBJ1-1; no reliable D call. The germline V gene has CDR1 MNHEY and CDR2 SVGAGI. The V gene lost 5 bases and the J gene lost 5 bases, with 18 bases spanning the gap. The CDR3 is made up of 15 amino acids. CDR3 bases: TGTGCCAGCAGTACTACGAATCAAGGTTTTACTGAAGCTTTCTTT. Translated: CASSTTNQGFTEAFF.

The chain employs TRBV7-2 and TRBJ1-4; TRBD1 aligns across 7 bases. The germline gives CDR1 SGHTA, CDR2 FQGNSA. Trimming took 5 bases from V and 6 from J; bases not matched to a gene: 6. The CDR3 runs 14 residues. The CDR3 region is CASSGDSSHEKLFF. The CDR3 coding sequence is TGTGCCAGCAGCGGGGACAGTTCTCATGAAAAACTGTTTTTT. Supplemented by reference TRBV7-2 and TRBJ1-4, the full variable domain reads GAGVSQSPSNKVTEKGKDVELRCDPISGHTALYWYRQSLGQGLEFLIYFQGNSAPDKSGLPSDRFSAERTGGSVSTLTIQRTQQEDSAVYLCASSGDSSHEKLFFGSGTQLSVL.

The chain recombines TRBV6-1 with TRBJ2-7, with D hard to call. CDR3 length: 13 amino acids. Trimming shortened V by 1 base and J by 2 bases, and 6 bases separated the two germline ends. Germline V gene sequence: CDR1 MNHNS, CDR2 SASEGT. CDR3 coding DNA: TGTGCCAGCAGTGAAGGGCCAACCTACGAGCAGTACTTC. As protein: CASSEGPTYEQYF.

CDR3 coding DNA: TGCGCCAGCAGCCAAGACGGAAGCGGGCTGAACTACGAGCAGTACTTC. It specifies CASSQDGSGLNYEQYF. This chain connects TRBV4-1 to TRBJ2-7, with D possibly matching TRBD2 (6 bases). V was clipped by 0 bases and J by 3 bases, with 15 bases between them. The CDR3 has 16 residues. Germline CDR1 and CDR2: MGHRA and YSYEKL.